The next 10 T cell receptor beta chains were all read from a single sample in a study of OX40 agonist ivuxolimab in advanced cancers. Here immunoSEQ multiplex PCR was the method, and the copy in TCRdb shows in-frame clones only, minus some. The sample consists of about 77,000 clones, just over 90% of them appearing once. The source material was CD4+ or CD8+ T cells sorted from blood, sampled in a trial of the OX40 agonist ivuxolimab. The source is an adult with an advanced solid tumor such as melanoma, head and neck, liver or kidney cancer.

J is TRBJ2-1 and V is TRBV2; D unresolved. V lost 5 bases, J lost 7 bases, and 6 bases lay in between. There are 11 residues in the CDR3. In germline, CDR1 is SNHLY, CDR2 FYNNEI. CDR3 residues: CASSRSNEQFF. In nucleotides, the CDR3 is TGTGCCAGCAGTAGGTCTAATGAGCAGTTCTTC.

J is TRBJ1-2 and V is TRBV28; D call uncertain. CDR1 and CDR2 (germline): MDHEN, SYDVKM. V lost 0 bases and J 4 bases, leaving 12 bases between the germline ends. The CDR3 consists of 15 residues. CDR3 nucleotide sequence: TGTGCCAGCAGTTTATGGGTGACTTTAGGCTATGGCTACACCTTC. This codes for CASSLWVTLGYGYTF.

The chain uses TRBV19 and TRBJ2-2; 8 bases match TRBD2. J gave up 4 bases and V 4 bases, and 8 bases lay outside the gene matches. The germline gives CDR1 LNHDA, CDR2 SQIVND (reference sequence). There are 16 residues in the CDR3. CDR3 sequence (DNA): TGTGCCAGTAGTAGGCCGGGAGGGCGAGTCACCGGGGAGCTGTTTTTT. It yields the protein CASSRPGGRVTGELFF.

The chain uses TRBV5-4 and TRBJ2-1, with D uncertain. Germline V lookup: CDR1 SGHNT, CDR2 YYREEE (reference sequence). This CDR3 spans 13 amino acids. V lost 4 bases to trimming and J lost 4 bases, with 9 bases between them. The CDR3 nucleotides read TGTGCCAGCAGCCTCCCCGGGTACAATGAGCAGTTCTTC. Translated, it gives CASSLPGYNEQFF.

The CDR3 loop is CASRRVSGANVLTF. CDR3 nucleotides: TGTGCCAGCAGGAGGGTCTCTGGGGCCAACGTCCTGACTTTC. The V call is TRBV2, the J call TRBJ2-6, with D possibly TRBD2 on 5 matching bases. Trimming cost V 6 bases and J 0 bases, with 6 bases left between them. Germline CDR1 SNHLY, CDR2 FYNNEI. The CDR3 is 14 residues long.

The rearrangement uses TRBV9 and TRBJ2-5; D tentatively fits TRBD1 or TRBD2 (5 bases each). CDR3 length: 15 amino acids. V lost 0 bases and J 5 bases, leaving 14 bases between the germline ends. Looked up from germline, CDR1 is SGDLS and CDR2 is YYNGEE. CDR3 in DNA: TGTGCCAGCAGCGTAGTGGGAGAAGGGGCGGAGACCCAGTACTTC. Encoded protein: CASSVVGEGAETQYF.

The chain recombines TRBV19 with TRBJ1-2; D may be TRBD1 (5 bases). Germline CDR1 LNHDA, CDR2 SQIVND (reference sequence). V dropped 3 bases and J dropped 6 bases, with 14 bases sitting between them. This CDR3 contains 14 residues. Here the CDR3 reads CASSIRGVGDGYTF. Written as DNA, the CDR3 is TGTGCCAGTAGTATCCGCGGAGTGGGGGATGGCTACACCTTC.

The gene calls are TRBV5-4 and TRBJ2-1; D is possibly TRBD2 (5 bases). CDR3 length: 14 amino acids. Germline values: CDR1 SGHNT, CDR2 YYREEE (reference sequence). Trimming took 3 bases from V and 6 from J, leaving 13 bases between them. CDR3 in DNA: TGTGCCAGCAGCTCTAAGACACGGGGCAATGAGCAGTTCTTC. This translates into CASSSKTRGNEQFF. Complete variable domain (other parts from reference TRBV5-4 and TRBJ2-1): ETGVTQSPTHLIKTRGQQVTLRCSSQSGHNTVSWYQQALGQGPQFIFQYYREEENGRGNFPPRFSGLQFPNYSSELNVNALELDDSALYLCASSSKTRGNEQFFGPGTRLTVL.

As for this clone: The junction departs from the called germline gene at one end, perhaps through a read error. V usage is TRBV5-4 and J usage is TRBJ1-5; tentatively, D is TRBD1 (5 bases). The germline CDR1 and CDR2 sequences are SGHNT and YYREEE (reference sequence). The CDR3 extends over 12 amino acids. The CDR3 region is CTSSLGGEPQHF. CDR3 DNA: TGTACCAGCAGCTTGGGAGGGGAGCCCCAGCATTTT.

This chain connects TRBV11-2 to TRBJ1-1, with a weak D call TRBD1 (5 bases). V shed 2 bases and J shed 8 bases, with 6 bases lying between them. The CDR3 loop spans 11 amino acids. Germline V gene sequence: CDR1 SGHAT, CDR2 FQNNGV. The CDR3 loop is CASSLRTEAFF. The CDR3 DNA follows: TGTGCCAGCAGCTTAAGGACAGAAGCTTTCTTT.